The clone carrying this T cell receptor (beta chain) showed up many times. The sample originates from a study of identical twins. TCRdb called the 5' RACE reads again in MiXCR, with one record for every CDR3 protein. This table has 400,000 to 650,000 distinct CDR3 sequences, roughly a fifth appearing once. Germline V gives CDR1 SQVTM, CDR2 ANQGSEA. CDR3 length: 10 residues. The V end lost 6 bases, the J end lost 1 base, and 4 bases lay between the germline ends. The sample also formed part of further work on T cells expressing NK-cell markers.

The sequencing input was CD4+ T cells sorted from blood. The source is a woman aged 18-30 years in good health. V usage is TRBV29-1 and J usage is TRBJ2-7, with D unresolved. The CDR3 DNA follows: TGCAGCGTGGGGTCCTACGAGCAGTACTTC. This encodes CSVGSYEQYF.